The text below deals with one T cell receptor (beta chain). The CDR3 runs 13 residues. Trimming took off 7 bases at V and 0 bases at J, with 10 bases between the two ends. CDR1 and CDR2 (germline): MNHEY, SMNVEV (reference sequence). This record belongs to a study of immune characterization of retroperitoneal liposarcoma. TCRdb called the PCR reads again in MiXCR, with one record for every CDR3 protein. The sample has fewer than 3,000 distinct CDR3 sequences, more than 45% seen once. This TCR derives from a male donor with retroperitoneal liposarcoma. The V gene is TRBV27, the J gene TRBJ2-7, with D perhaps TRBD1 or TRBD2 (5 bases each). Material for sequencing was tumor tissue. CDR3 sequence: CASIGTVSYEQYF. The CDR3 DNA reads TGTGCCAGCATCGGGACGGTCTCCTACGAGCAGTACTTC.